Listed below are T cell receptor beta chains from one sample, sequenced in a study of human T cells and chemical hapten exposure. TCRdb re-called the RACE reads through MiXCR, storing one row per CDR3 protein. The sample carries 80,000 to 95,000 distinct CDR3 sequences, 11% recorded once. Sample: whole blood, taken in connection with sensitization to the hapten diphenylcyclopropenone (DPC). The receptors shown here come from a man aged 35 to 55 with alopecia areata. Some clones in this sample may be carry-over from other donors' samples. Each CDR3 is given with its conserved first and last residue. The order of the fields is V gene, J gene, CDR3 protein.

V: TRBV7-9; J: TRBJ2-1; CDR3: CASSPGMGYNEQFF
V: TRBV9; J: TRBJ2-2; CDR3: CASSVEGSGRSGELFF
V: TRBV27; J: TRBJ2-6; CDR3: CASSLYSGANVLTF
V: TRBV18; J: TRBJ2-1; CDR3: CASSPGGEQFF
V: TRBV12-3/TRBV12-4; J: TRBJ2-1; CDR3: CASRSLAGADYNEQFF
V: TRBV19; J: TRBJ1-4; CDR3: CASKDDRVSEKLFF
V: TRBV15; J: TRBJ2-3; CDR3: CATSRDLIDTQYF
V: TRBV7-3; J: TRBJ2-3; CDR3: CASSLKALAGASDTQYF
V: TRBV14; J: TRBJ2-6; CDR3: CASSPWTNSGANVLTF
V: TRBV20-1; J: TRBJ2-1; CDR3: CSARDMRGRVPYNEQFF
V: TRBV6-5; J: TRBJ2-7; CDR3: CASGEQVSNEQYF
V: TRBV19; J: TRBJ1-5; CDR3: CASSTLTGVNNQPQHF
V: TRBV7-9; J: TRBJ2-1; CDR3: CASSFPGGRYHEQFF
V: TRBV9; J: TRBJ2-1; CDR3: CASSVVGSGSSNEQFF
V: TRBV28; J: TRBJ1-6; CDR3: CASSLLRGPNSPLHF
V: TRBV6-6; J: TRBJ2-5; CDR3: CASSRIIQGGETQYF
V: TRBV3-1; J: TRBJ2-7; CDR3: CASSQGDRLFYEQYF
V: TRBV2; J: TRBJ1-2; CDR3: CASSDKTVYGYTF
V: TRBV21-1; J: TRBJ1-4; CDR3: CASRGRGIGPNEKLFF
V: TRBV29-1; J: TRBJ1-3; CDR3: CSVVGGNTIYF
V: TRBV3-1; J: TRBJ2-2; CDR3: CASSQGPNTGELFF
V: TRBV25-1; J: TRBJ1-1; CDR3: CASSERGVYTEAFF
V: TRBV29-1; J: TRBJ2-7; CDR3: CSVEHAGQTTYEQYF
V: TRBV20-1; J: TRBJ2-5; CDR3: CSAGRDVDQTQYF
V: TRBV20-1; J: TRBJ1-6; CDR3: CSARDGGGAKNSPLHF
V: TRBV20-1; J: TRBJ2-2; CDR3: CSARITSDTGELFF
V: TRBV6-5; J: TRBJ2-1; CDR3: CASSYSRYGYNEQFF
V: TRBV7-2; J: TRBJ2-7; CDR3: CASSTGQGASEQYF
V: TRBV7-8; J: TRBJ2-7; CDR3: CASSQGRVDYEQYF
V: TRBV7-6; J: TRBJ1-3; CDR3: CASSLRSQDLPPGNTIYF
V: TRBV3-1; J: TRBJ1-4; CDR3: CASSQVGQEEKLFF
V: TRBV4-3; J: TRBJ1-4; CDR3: CASSQDGQGNYGGEKLFF
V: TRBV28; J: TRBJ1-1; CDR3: CASRLRTVTEAFF
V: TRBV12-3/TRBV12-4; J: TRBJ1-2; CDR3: CASSLGPRGYTF
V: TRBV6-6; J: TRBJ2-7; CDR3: CASSSGGHEQYF
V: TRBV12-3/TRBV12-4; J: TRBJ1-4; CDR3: CASTLGTGGNEKLFF
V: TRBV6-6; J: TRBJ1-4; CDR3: CASSLTGQGLLPNEKLFF
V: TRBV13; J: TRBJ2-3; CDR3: CASRGLLTDTQYF
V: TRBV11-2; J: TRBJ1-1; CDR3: CASSFHGGRGTEAFF
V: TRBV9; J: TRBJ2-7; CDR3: CASSVNGPRSYEQYF
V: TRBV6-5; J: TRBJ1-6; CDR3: CASSYSADINSPLHF
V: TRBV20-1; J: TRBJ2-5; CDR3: CSAWNRGGRETQYF
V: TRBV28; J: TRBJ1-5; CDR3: CASSTHLINQPQHF
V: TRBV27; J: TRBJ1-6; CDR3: CASSFSQDLNSPLHF
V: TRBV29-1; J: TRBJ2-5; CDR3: CSTGGAGVSETQYF
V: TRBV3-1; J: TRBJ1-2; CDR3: CASSQYGSVGYTF
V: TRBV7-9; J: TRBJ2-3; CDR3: CASSLLAGGTSTDTQYF
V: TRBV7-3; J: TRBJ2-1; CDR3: CASSLTGSSGSRFF
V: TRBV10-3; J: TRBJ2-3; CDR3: CAISAGTGNTDTQYF
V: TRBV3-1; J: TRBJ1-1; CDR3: CASSQVYTEAFF
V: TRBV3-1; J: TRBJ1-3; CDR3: CASSRSTGQWYF
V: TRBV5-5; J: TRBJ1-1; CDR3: CASVPGGYSNTEAFF
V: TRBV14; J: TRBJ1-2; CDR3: CASSPRQDQIYGYTF
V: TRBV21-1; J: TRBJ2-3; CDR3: CASKALWRDGTTDTQYF
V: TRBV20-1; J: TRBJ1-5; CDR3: CSARAPEGGNNQPQHF
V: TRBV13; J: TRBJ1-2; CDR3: CASSSGNGYTF
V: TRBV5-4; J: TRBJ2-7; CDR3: CASSQRHGPYEQYF
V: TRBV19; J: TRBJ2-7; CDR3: CASSLRGAEQYF
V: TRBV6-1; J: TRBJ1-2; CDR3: CASRGQGARGNYGYTF
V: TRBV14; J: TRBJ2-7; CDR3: CASSQVGGVREWSYEQYF